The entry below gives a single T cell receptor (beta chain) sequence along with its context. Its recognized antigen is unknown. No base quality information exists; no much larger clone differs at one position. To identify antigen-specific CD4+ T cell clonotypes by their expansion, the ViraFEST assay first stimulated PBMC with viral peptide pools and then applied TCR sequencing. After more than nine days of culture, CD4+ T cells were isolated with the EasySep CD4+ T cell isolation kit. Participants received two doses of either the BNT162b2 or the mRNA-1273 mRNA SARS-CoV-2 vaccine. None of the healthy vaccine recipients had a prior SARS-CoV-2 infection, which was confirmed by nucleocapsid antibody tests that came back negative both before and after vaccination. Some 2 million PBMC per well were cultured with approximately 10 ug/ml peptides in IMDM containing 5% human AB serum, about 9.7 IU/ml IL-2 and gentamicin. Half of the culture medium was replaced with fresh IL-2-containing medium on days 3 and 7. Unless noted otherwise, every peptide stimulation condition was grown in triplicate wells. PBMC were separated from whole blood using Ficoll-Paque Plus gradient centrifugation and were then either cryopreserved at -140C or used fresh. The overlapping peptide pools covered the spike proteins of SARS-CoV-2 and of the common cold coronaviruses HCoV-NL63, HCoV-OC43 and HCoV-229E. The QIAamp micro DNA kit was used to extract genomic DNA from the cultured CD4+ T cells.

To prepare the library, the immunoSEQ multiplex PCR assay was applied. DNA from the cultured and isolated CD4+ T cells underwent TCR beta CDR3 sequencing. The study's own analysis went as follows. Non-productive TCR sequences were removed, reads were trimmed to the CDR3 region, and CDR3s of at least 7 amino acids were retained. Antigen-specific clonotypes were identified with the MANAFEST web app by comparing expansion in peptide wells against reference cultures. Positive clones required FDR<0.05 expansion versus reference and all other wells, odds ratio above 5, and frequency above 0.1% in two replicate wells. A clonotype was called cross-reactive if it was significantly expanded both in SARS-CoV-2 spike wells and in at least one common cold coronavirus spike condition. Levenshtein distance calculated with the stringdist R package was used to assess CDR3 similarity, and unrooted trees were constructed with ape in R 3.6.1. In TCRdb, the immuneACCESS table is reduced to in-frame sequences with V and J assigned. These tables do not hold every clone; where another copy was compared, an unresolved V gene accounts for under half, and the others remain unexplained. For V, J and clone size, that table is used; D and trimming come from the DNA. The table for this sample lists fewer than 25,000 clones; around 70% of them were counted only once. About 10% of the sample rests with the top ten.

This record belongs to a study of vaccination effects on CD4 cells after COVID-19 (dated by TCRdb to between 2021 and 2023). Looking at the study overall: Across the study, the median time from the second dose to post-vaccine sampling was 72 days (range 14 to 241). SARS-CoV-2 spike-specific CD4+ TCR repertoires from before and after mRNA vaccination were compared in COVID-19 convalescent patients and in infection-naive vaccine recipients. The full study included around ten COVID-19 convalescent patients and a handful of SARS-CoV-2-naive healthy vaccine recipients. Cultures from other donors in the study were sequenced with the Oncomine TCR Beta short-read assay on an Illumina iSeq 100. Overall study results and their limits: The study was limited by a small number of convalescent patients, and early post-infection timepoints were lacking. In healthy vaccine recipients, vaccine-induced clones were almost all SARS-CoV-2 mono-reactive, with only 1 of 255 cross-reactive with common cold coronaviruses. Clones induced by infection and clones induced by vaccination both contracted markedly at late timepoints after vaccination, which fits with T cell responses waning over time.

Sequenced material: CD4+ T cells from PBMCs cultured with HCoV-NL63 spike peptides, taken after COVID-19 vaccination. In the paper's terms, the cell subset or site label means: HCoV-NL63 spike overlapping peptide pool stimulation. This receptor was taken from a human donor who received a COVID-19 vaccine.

DNA sequence: TGTGCCAGCAGCGGAACCGGGACTAGCGGGGTCCGTGAGCAGTTCTTC. Its translation reads: CASSGTGTSGVREQFF. The V and J segments used are TRBV9 and TRBJ2-1; 13 nucleotides in the junction match TRBD2. The germline V end is reduced by 3 bases and the J end by 9 bases; junction bases left unmatched: 9. From the germline V gene, CDR1 is SGDLS and CDR2 is YYNGEE. The CDR3 goes from the cysteine to the phenylalanine over 16 residues. Only the CDR3 DNA stays, 48 bases, in frame from base 1.